This TCR beta chain was identified during a study of cytomegalovirus exposure and HLA in healthy donors. The PCR contained 60 Vbeta and 13 Jbeta primers. TCRdb's copy holds only in-frame clones and misses some; the assay was immunoSEQ multiplex PCR. This specimen shows about 160,000 clones; the ten leading clones hold about 2%. Overall study results and limits: Researchers reported in a later analysis that a missense DCLRE1C variant was tied to TCR beta V- and J-gene trimming.

In regard to this clone: No antigen is known for it.

V lost 1 base, J lost 5 bases, and 3 bases stayed unmatched. This CDR3 has 13 amino acids. Germline assignment: CDR1 GTSNPN and CDR2 SVGIG (reference sequence). Specimen: PBMCs. The sequence derives from a man aged 25 to 45 in good health and CMV-seronegative. The chain combines TRBV30 with TRBJ2-3; 7 bases are a match to TRBD1. The CDR3 loop reads CAWSEGAGDTQYF. The CDR3 region has the DNA TGTGCCTGGAGTGAGGGGGCAGGAGATACGCAGTATTTT.